A selection of T cell receptor beta chains follows, all from one sample in a study of T cells in Graves' hyperthyroidism and ophthalmopathy. MiXCR, applied by TCRdb to the multiplex PCR reads, yields one record per CDR3 protein. This table has around 600,000 distinct CDR3 sequences, roughly 14% appearing once. Sequenced input: blood. The receptor source for this set is a woman aged 45-59 years with Graves' ophthalmopathy. Both conserved end residues are part of each CDR3. Each record gives: J gene, clone size, D gene, V gene, CDR3 protein, CDR3 DNA. D genes are given only for firm matches. Only some rows state a clone size, as once, few, many or a class for expanded clones.

>TRBJ2-2|few|.|TRBV20-1
CSATLPGVNTGELFF
TGCAGTGCTACCCTTCCGGGAGTGAACACCGGGGAGCTGTTTTTT
>TRBJ2-1|many|TRBD2|TRBV7-3
CASSLTSGSFGYNEQFF
TGTGCCAGCAGCTTAACTAGCGGGAGTTTTGGGTACAATGAGCAGTTCTTC
>TRBJ2-2|few|TRBD2|TRBV20-1
CSARAGGTGELFF
TGCAGTGCTAGAGCGGGGGGCACCGGGGAGCTGTTTTTT
>TRBJ2-5|many|.|TRBV20-1
CSAIAQGRRETQYF
TGCAGTGCTATCGCCCAGGGTCGTCGAGAGACCCAGTACTTC
>TRBJ1-1|many|.|TRBV11-2
CASNRKPGQLEGAEAFF
TGTGCCAGCAACCGAAAACCGGGACAATTAGAGGGAGCTGAAGCTTTCTTT
>TRBJ2-1|many|TRBD2|TRBV24-1
CATSDLQATSGVSYNEQFF
TGTGCCACCAGTGATTTGCAGGCGACTAGCGGGGTGAGCTACAATGAGCAGTTCTTC
>TRBJ2-2|few|.|TRBV2
CASSAQAPQNTGELFF
TGTGCCAGCAGTGCTCAGGCCCCACAGAACACCGGGGAGCTGTTTTTT
>TRBJ1-5|many|.|TRBV28
CATRDGDPNQPQHF
TGTGCCACCCGGGACGGAGACCCGAATCAGCCCCAGCATTTT
>TRBJ2-7|many|.|TRBV28
CAITGTTYEQYF
TGTGCCATCACAGGAACTACCTACGAGCAGTACTTC
>TRBJ2-7|few|.|TRBV5-1
CASGLGRVKPYEQYF
TGCGCCAGCGGCTTGGGCAGGGTCAAACCTTACGAGCAGTACTTC
>TRBJ2-3|many|.|TRBV18
CASSLKTLGDTQYF
TGTGCCAGCTCACTGAAGACTTTAGGAGATACGCAGTATTTT
>TRBJ2-7|many|TRBD2|TRBV6-1
CASRAGLAGGEQYF
TGTGCCAGCAGAGCGGGACTAGCGGGCGGGGAGCAGTACTTC
>TRBJ2-5|few|.|TRBV28
CGSSRLETQYF
TGTGGCAGCAGTCGCCTGGAGACCCAGTACTTC
>TRBJ1-6|.|TRBD1|TRBV4-3
CASSQEGQGDSPLHF
TGCGCCAGCAGCCAAGAGGGACAGGGAGATTCACCCCTCCACTTT
>TRBJ2-7|.|.|TRBV4-2
CASSQGQEEYEQYF
TGTGCCAGCAGCCAAGGACAGGAGGAGTACGAGCAGTACTTC
>TRBJ1-6|.|.|TRBV25-1
CASSAVGNSPLHF
TGTGCCAGCAGTGCAGTGGGAAATTCACCCCTCCACTTT
>TRBJ2-1|many|.|TRBV29-1
CSAHQGTGINEQFF
TGCAGCGCCCACCAGGGGACGGGTATCAATGAGCAGTTCTTC
>TRBJ2-5|.|TRBD2|TRBV7-9
CASSSGLASQETQYF
TGTGCCAGCAGCAGTGGACTAGCGTCCCAAGAGACCCAGTACTTC
>TRBJ2-3|.|TRBD2|TRBV6-5
CASSYWGGSGRLPDTQYF
TGTGCCAGCAGTTACTGGGGGGGTAGCGGGAGGCTCCCAGATACGCAGTATTTT
>TRBJ2-7|.|TRBD2|TRBV28
CASSSHASGSSYEQYF
TGTGCCAGCAGTTCTCACGCTAGCGGGAGCTCCTACGAGCAGTACTTC
>TRBJ1-1|many|.|TRBV20-1
CSAKAPVSNTEAFF
TGCAGTGCCAAAGCCCCTGTCAGCAACACTGAAGCTTTCTTT
>TRBJ2-1|many|TRBD2|TRBV7-9
CASSSGLAGTNEQFF
TGTGCCAGCAGCTCGGGACTAGCGGGAACCAATGAGCAGTTCTTC
>TRBJ2-5|many|.|TRBV28
CASSFVAANQETQYF
TGTGCCAGCAGTTTCGTAGCGGCCAACCAAGAGACCCAGTACTTC
>TRBJ2-1|.|.|TRBV29-1
CSAPEAHLYNEQFF
TGCAGCGCCCCTGAGGCCCACTTATACAATGAGCAGTTCTTC
>TRBJ2-7|.|.|TRBV2
CASSETGSHEQYF
TGTGCCAGCAGTGAAACGGGGTCCCATGAGCAGTACTTC
>TRBJ2-4|.|.|TRBV7-9
CASSSGLLSIQYF
TGTGCCAGCAGCTCCGGACTCTTAAGCATTCAGTACTTC